Sequencing of this T cell receptor beta chain was carried out in a study of blood T cells in healthy people across ages. The study's findings and limits: The diversity estimates, figures obtained from one million T cells, were considered underestimates. The fall in TCR beta diversity per million T cells was roughly linear with age.

The CDR3 loop spans 15 amino acids. Trimming pared 1 base from V and 3 bases from J, leaving 15 bases between. Per germline, CDR1 DFQATT and CDR2 SNEGSKA (reference sequence). For the second PCR, which ran for about 6 to 11 cycles, a sample-barcoded 5' primer and a J-beta primer mix were used. Tagging of each cDNA molecule was performed by a template-switch adaptor with 12 random nucleotides. Every sample gave at least 2.5 million paired-end reads containing CDR3. A single record per CDR3 protein comes from TCRdb applying MiXCR to the 5' RACE reads. Found here are about 1,500,000 distinct CDR3 sequences, 28% of them singletons; the top ten hold over 7%. Details on this clonotype: Antigen unknown.

What was sequenced was blood. The clonotype comes from a woman between 25 and 40 years old in good health. V gene TRBV20-1 combines with J gene TRBJ2-5; D not certain. The CDR3 nucleotides are TGCAGTGCTAGAGGTGATGGGCGACCTGAAGAGACCCAGTACTTC. This sequence encodes CSARGDGRPEETQYF.